Reported below is one T cell receptor (beta chain). Its antigen is currently unknown. Primers included in the PCR were 60 Vbeta and 13 Jbeta primers. Measured with immunoSEQ multiplex PCR; TCRdb has only the in-frame clones, and not every one. The table has about 110,000 clones, less than 75% seen once. The CDR3 has 15 residues. Germline V lookup: CDR1 SGHNT, CDR2 YYREEE (reference sequence). V shed 0 bases and J shed 5 bases, with 14 bases lying between them. The sample is drawn from a study of cytomegalovirus exposure and HLA in healthy donors. Study results and limitations: TCR beta sequences numbering under 20,000 were associated with HLA alleles at 0.05 false discovery rate in a later analysis.

Material: PBMCs. The V gene is TRBV5-4, the J gene TRBJ1-1; no firm D call. This receptor was obtained from a woman aged 40 to 49 in good health and CMV-seronegative. The DNA of the CDR3 is TGTGCCAGCAGCTTGGCGCGGGGAGGATGGACTGAAGCTTTCTTT. Its translation is CASSLARGGWTEAFF.